A selection of T cell receptor beta chains follows, all from one sample in a study of sequential checkpoint blockade in melanoma. Clones were read by immunoSEQ multiplex PCR, and TCRdb kept only the in-frame ones, dropping some. This table holds 10,000 to 15,000 clones, under 25% found once. Material: tumor tissue (inferred from file names), obtained from a patient given nivolumab and ipilimumab in sequence. Receptor source: a human donor with melanoma. Both conserved end residues are part of each CDR3. D genes are given only for firm matches. A clone size is listed for some rows: how often the clone was seen (once, few, many), or a class if it is expanded.

V	J	D	size	DNA	CDR3
TRBV11-3	TRBJ2-7	TRBD1	NA	TGTGCTAGCAGCCCTGGGACAGGGAGCTACGAGCAGTACTTC	CASSPGTGSYEQYF
TRBV5-1	TRBJ2-7	TRBD1	NA	TGCGCCAGCAGCTCAGCAACCGGGACAGTTAACGAGCAGTACTTC	CASSSATGTVNEQYF
TRBV28	TRBJ1-1	NA	few	TGTGCCAGCAGTTTATCCCGGGGAGGGACTGAAGCTTTCTTT	CASSLSRGGTEAFF
TRBV6-8	TRBJ1-1	NA	few	TGTGCCAGCAGTTACTCTGGGGTCGACACTGAAGCTTTCTTT	CASSYSGVDTEAFF
TRBV9	TRBJ2-2	TRBD2	few	TGTGCCAGCAGCCGGACTAGCTTTAACACCGGGGAGCTGTTTTTT	CASSRTSFNTGELFF
TRBV6-8	TRBJ2-3	NA	few	TGTGCCAGCAGTTACGAGTATGTTACAGATACGCAGTATTTT	CASSYEYVTDTQYF
TRBV6-8	TRBJ1-1	NA	few	TGTGCCAGCCCCCCCGGGGCGCCATGGGAGAACACTGAAGCTTTCTTT	CASPPGAPWENTEAFF
TRBV7-6	TRBJ1-3	NA	few	TGTGCCAGCAGCGCGTCGGGGGACGGAAACACCATATATTTT	CASSASGDGNTIYF
TRBV6-8	TRBJ2-3	TRBD1	NA	TGTGCCATCAGCTCCCGGGACAGGATTACAGATACGCAGTATTTT	CAISSRDRITDTQYF
TRBV28	TRBJ1-6	NA	NA	TGTGCCAGCAGTTCCTCCCCTCCAGGGAGCTCCTATAATTCACCCCTCCACTTT	CASSSSPPGSSYNSPLHF
TRBV11-3	TRBJ2-3	TRBD1	few	TGTGCCAGCAGCCAGCGACAGGGGGCAGATACGCAGTATTTT	CASSQRQGADTQYF
TRBV18	TRBJ1-2	TRBD1	NA	TGTGCCAGCTCACGGAGACAGGGGGCCCGGGACTATGGCTACACCTTC	CASSRRQGARDYGYTF
TRBV5-1	TRBJ2-7	TRBD2	once	TGCGCCAGCAGCTCCGGGACTAGCGGGCCCGGATCCTACGAGCAGTACTTC	CASSSGTSGPGSYEQYF
TRBV28	TRBJ2-7	NA	few	TGTGCCAGCCGTAATCCGGGGACGGGCTCCTACGAGCAGTACTTC	CASRNPGTGSYEQYF
TRBV23-1	TRBJ1-5	NA	NA	TGCGCCAGCAGCTTAGATGGCGATCAGCCCCAGCATTTT	CASSLDGDQPQHF
TRBV5-1	TRBJ1-3	NA	NA	TGCGCCAGCAGCTTGGCCGGGGGGTCGGGAGGAAACACCATATATTTT	CASSLAGGSGGNTIYF
TRBV10-2	TRBJ2-5	NA	NA	TGCGCCAGCAGTGAGTCCGGGCCCCCTTTAGAGACCCAGTACTTC	CASSESGPPLETQYF
TRBV12-1	TRBJ2-1	NA	NA	TGTGCCAGCAGCTTTTCCGGGACTAGCGGGTTATACAATGAGCAGTTCTTC	CASSFSGTSGLYNEQFF
TRBV12-5	TRBJ2-2	TRBD1	few	TGTGCCAGCTTAAAGACAGGGATGACCGGGGAGCTGTTTTTT	CASLKTGMTGELFF
TRBV11-3	TRBJ2-3	TRBD2	few	TGTGCCAGCAGCCGCCTTGAGACTAGCCTCCCTACGCAGTATTTT	CASSRLETSLPTQYF
TRBV29-1	TRBJ2-3	NA	once	TGCAGCGTTGGTGGGTCTTCTAGCACAGATACGCAGTATTTT	CSVGGSSSTDTQYF
TRBV5-1	TRBJ1-1	TRBD1	NA	TGCGCCAGCAGCCCAGAAGGGACAGTGAACACTGAAGCTTTCTTT	CASSPEGTVNTEAFF
TRBV6-8	TRBJ1-2	TRBD1	few	TGTGCCACCAAGGACAGGGCCTTTGCGAACTATGGCTACACCTTC	CATKDRAFANYGYTF
TRBV6-8	TRBJ2-1	NA	few	TGTGCCAGCAGTTACGGCGGGGAAGAGCAGTTCTTC	CASSYGGEEQFF
TRBV19	TRBJ1-5	NA	NA	TGTGCCAGTAGTATGGTGGGGTTAAATAGCAATCAGCCCCAGCATTTT	CASSMVGLNSNQPQHF
TRBV5-1	TRBJ1-2	TRBD1	NA	TGCGCCAGCAGCTTAGGGACAGGGGGCGCGGGGGATGGCTACACCTTC	CASSLGTGGAGDGYTF
TRBV6-8	TRBJ1-2	TRBD1	few	TGTGCCAGCAGTTACGGACAGGGTAACGGCTACACCTTC	CASSYGQGNGYTF
TRBV14	TRBJ1-5	TRBD1	medium-sized	TGTGCCAGCAGCCCGACAGGGTTAGGTCAGCCCCAGCATTTT	CASSPTGLGQPQHF
TRBV5-1	TRBJ1-5	TRBD1	NA	TGCGCCAGCAGCCCTTTCGGACAGGATAAAGACAATCAGCCCCAGCATTTT	CASSPFGQDKDNQPQHF
TRBV6-8	TRBJ1-5	NA	few	TGTGCCAGCAGTTACCCGAAAGGAATGGGGTTCGATCAGCCCCAGCATTTT	CASSYPKGMGFDQPQHF
TRBV6-8	TRBJ1-1	TRBD1	few	TGTGCCAGCAGTTATACCGGGACAGCAACTGAAGCTTTCTTT	CASSYTGTATEAFF
TRBV28	TRBJ2-5	NA	NA	TGTGCCAGCAAAAGGCAGGGCCGAGAGACCCAGTACTTC	CASKRQGRETQYF
TRBV6-8	TRBJ2-7	NA	medium-sized	TGTGCCAGCAGTTCTACTACGGGACGGGCCTACGAGCAGTACTTC	CASSSTTGRAYEQYF
TRBV6-8	TRBJ1-2	NA	NA	TGTGCCAGCGCGGCAGTCTTAACCTATGGCTACACCTTC	CASAAVLTYGYTF
TRBV18	TRBJ2-7	TRBD1	NA	TGTGCCAGCTCCCGCTGGGGGACAGACCCCTACGAGCAGTACTTC	CASSRWGTDPYEQYF
TRBV11-3	TRBJ1-5	TRBD1	many	TGTGCCAGCAGCCGACAGGGGACGGTCTATCAGCCCCAGCATTTT	CASSRQGTVYQPQHF
TRBV9	TRBJ2-1	NA	NA	TGTGCCAGCAGCGTAGAGGCTACCCCCCACAATGAGCAGTTCTTC	CASSVEATPHNEQFF
TRBV5-1	TRBJ1-2	NA	NA	TGCGCCAGCAGCTTAGATCCCGGGGTGACCTTAGTAGGCTACACCTTC	CASSLDPGVTLVGYTF
TRBV19	TRBJ1-1	NA	NA	TGTGCCAGTAGTCAGCCCGGGACATTGAACACTGAAGCTTTCTTT	CASSQPGTLNTEAFF
TRBV29-1	TRBJ2-5	NA	few	TGCAGCGTTTCCCCAACGTTAGGGTCGGGGACCCAGTACTTC	CSVSPTLGSGTQYF
TRBV14	TRBJ2-1	TRBD2	NA	TGTGCCAGCAGCCCCTATGGCGGGGGGTTCCAGTTCTTC	CASSPYGGGFQFF
TRBV7-6	TRBJ1-2	TRBD1	NA	TGTGCCAGCAGCCCAGCCCGACAGGGAATAGGGGGCTACACCTTC	CASSPARQGIGGYTF
TRBV19	TRBJ1-1	NA	few	TGTGCCAGTAGTATATCCATTTGGTCTGAAGCTTTCTTT	CASSISIWSEAFF
TRBV6-8	TRBJ1-4	TRBD1	few	TGTGCCAGCACTTCGGGACAGGGCCGATTAACTAATGAAAAACTGTTTTTT	CASTSGQGRLTNEKLFF
TRBV19	TRBJ2-3	TRBD2	NA	TGTGCCAGTAGGTGGTCGGGGGGGGACACAGATACGCAGTATTTT	CASRWSGGDTDTQYF
TRBV18	TRBJ1-1	NA	few	TGTGCCAGCTCACCAGTTCTGGAGGGGACCACTGAAGCTTTCTTT	CASSPVLEGTTEAFF
TRBV23-1	TRBJ1-2	NA	NA	TGCGCCAGCAGTCAGGGACAAAGGGCCTATGGCTACACCTTC	CASSQGQRAYGYTF
TRBV19	TRBJ2-7	TRBD1	NA	TGTGCCAGTAGTAGCCGGGACAGCTCCTACGAGCAGTACTTC	CASSSRDSSYEQYF